Shown below are 30 T cell receptor beta chains from a single sample sequenced in a study of blood T cell repertoires in COVID-19 (dated by TCRdb to the early 2020s). The method was the immunoSEQ multiplex PCR assay. TCRdb holds this immuneACCESS table with in-frame rearrangements only. Some clones are missing; in checked studies, unresolved V genes explain under half, and the rest has no known cause. For this sample the table gives about 150,000 clones, of which approximately 88% were detected only once. 1% to 1.5% of the sample lies in the top ten. Sequencing was done on a sample of PBMCs or T cells enriched from blood (not recorded which). Receptor source: a woman in her twenties or thirties with acute COVID-19.

This chain uses TRBV19 with TRBJ1-2; TRBD1 agrees at 9 bases. Germline V lookup: CDR1 LNHDA, CDR2 SQIVND (reference sequence). The CDR3 is 12 residues long. The ends lost 6 bases at V and 7 bases at J; junction bases unmatched: 3. CDR3 bases: TGTGCCAGTAGAACAGGGGGCTCTGGCTACACCTTC. As protein: CASRTGGSGYTF.

V gene TRBV10-3 combines with J gene TRBJ2-2; 10 bases align to TRBD2. The CDR3 consists of 16 residues. CDR1 is ENHRY, CDR2 SYGVKD, per germline. The V and J ends lost 4 bases and 1 base, in that order; junction bases with no gene match: 3. CDR3 nucleotides: TGTGCCATCAGTGTACTAGCGGGACAGAACACCGGGGAGCTGTTTTTT. Translating gives CAISVLAGQNTGELFF.

V gene TRBV12-3 or TRBV12-4 combines with J gene TRBJ2-2; D is possibly TRBD2 (5 bases). Deletions cut 8 bases from V and 5 bases from J, with 9 bases between. The CDR3 runs 12 residues. CDR3 sequence: CASSRGTGELFF. DNA for the CDR3: TGTGCCAGCTCTCGGGGAACCGGGGAGCTGTTTTTT.

This chain joins TRBV27 and TRBJ1-6; TRBD1 might be the D (6 bases). The V end was cut by 2 bases, the J end by 8 bases, with 13 bases between. This CDR3 spans 15 amino acids. CDR1 is MNHEY, CDR2 SMNVEV, per germline (reference sequence). The CDR3 coding sequence is TGTGCCAGCAGTTTAATGGGGGCGGGTGATTCACCCCTCCACTTT. Translated, it gives CASSLMGAGDSPLHF.

The V call is TRBV7-2, the J call TRBJ2-7, with 11 positions matching TRBD2. V was clipped by 5 bases and J by 4 bases; unmatched bases: 7. There are 15 residues in the CDR3. Germline values: CDR1 SGHTA, CDR2 FQGNSA. The CDR3 region is CASSISGRAQYEQYF. DNA of the CDR3: TGTGCCAGCAGCATTAGCGGGAGGGCGCAATACGAGCAGTACTTC. Filled out from reference TRBV7-2 and TRBJ2-7, the complete variable domain reads GAGVSQSPSNKVTEKGKDVELRCDPISGHTALYWYRQSLGQGLEFLIYFQGNSAPDKSGLPSDRFSAERTGGSVSTLTIQRTQQEDSAVYLCASSISGRAQYEQYFGPGTRLTVT.

The genes are TRBV4-1 and TRBJ1-1; D is unclear. Per germline, CDR1 MGHRA and CDR2 YSYEKL. V was pared by 1 base and J by 2 bases, with 11 bases between. CDR3 length: 15 amino acids. This chain's CDR3 is CASSQGRLGNTEAFF. The DNA for the CDR3 is TGCGCCAGCAGCCAAGGCCGCCTAGGAAACACTGAAGCTTTCTTT.

The chain combines TRBV7-2 with TRBJ1-2; 11 bases agree with TRBD1. In germline, CDR1 is SGHTA, CDR2 FQGNSA. The CDR3 has 14 amino acids. V shed 8 bases, J shed 8 bases, and the junction held 10 bases outside the gene matches. This chain's CDR3 is CASFRTGGVGGYTF. CDR3 DNA: TGTGCCAGCTTCCGGACAGGGGGCGTGGGAGGCTACACCTTC.

This clone was seen more than once but under ten times. The chain employs TRBV6-4 and TRBJ1-1; TRBD1 matches 8 bases. The CDR3 is 13 amino acids. Germline CDR1 reads MRHNA; CDR2 reads SNTAGT. V gave up 9 bases and J gave up 1 base; unmatched junction bases: 4. In DNA form, the CDR3 reads TGTGCCAGAGGACAGGGATCGAACACTGAAGCTTTCTTT. It is translated as CARGQGSNTEAFF.

The chain uses TRBV18 and TRBJ1-2, with TRBD1 matching over 8 bases. This CDR3 contains 14 residues. The ends lost 6 bases at V and 3 bases at J; junction bases unmatched: 6. Germline-derived CDR1 and CDR2 are KGHSH and LQKENI. CDR3 in amino acids: CASSSTGEDYGYTF. The CDR3 DNA sequence: TGTGCCAGCTCTTCGACAGGGGAAGACTATGGCTACACCTTC.

The chain joins TRBV7-8 to TRBJ2-7; 10 nucleotides agree with TRBD1. The CDR3 is made up of 13 amino acids. Per the germline V gene, CDR1 is SGHVS and CDR2 is FQNEAQ. With 4 bases clipped from V and 6 bases from J, the junction kept 3 bases outside the gene matches. The CDR3 is CASSSDRGSEQYF. The CDR3 DNA follows: TGTGCCAGCAGCTCGGACAGGGGGTCCGAGCAGTACTTC.

The chain has TRBV29-1 and TRBJ2-7, with 11 nucleotides matching TRBD2. Germline V gene lookup returns CDR1 SQVTM and CDR2 ANQGSEA. Germline trimming cut 4 bases from V and 2 bases from J; bases unmatched to any gene: 10. The CDR3 totals 16 residues. The chain's CDR3 is CSVAGRTGLAAYEQYF. CDR3 DNA: TGCAGCGTTGCAGGCAGGACGGGACTAGCGGCCTACGAGCAGTACTTC.

V usage is TRBV20-1 and J usage is TRBJ2-7, with D unclear. CDR1 and CDR2 (germline): DFQATT, SNEGSKA (reference sequence). V gave up 4 bases and J gave up 3 bases, with 7 bases separating them. The CDR3 has 11 residues. CDR3: CSATNYYEQYF. CDR3 nucleotide sequence: TGCAGTGCTACCAACTACTACGAGCAGTACTTC.

The chain joins TRBV6-5 to TRBJ2-2; D unresolved. CDR3 length: 14 amino acids. Trimming pared 5 bases from V and 6 bases from J, leaving 13 bases between. Germline V lookup: CDR1 MNHEY, CDR2 SVGAGI. This chain's CDR3 is CASSHGVAAGELFF. The CDR3 DNA sequence: TGTGCCAGCAGTCATGGAGTTGCGGCCGGGGAGCTGTTTTTT.

This chain connects TRBV25-1 to TRBJ2-1; the D gene is possibly TRBD1 (6 bases). Trimming removed 5 bases at V and 6 bases at J, with 11 bases between. CDR3 size: 13 residues. CDR1 and CDR2 from the germline V gene are MGHDK and SYGVNS. CDR3 region: CASSRTEVNEQFF. The DNA of the CDR3 is TGTGCCAGCAGTCGGACAGAAGTCAATGAGCAGTTCTTC.

This clone appeared a single time. This sequence joins TRBV5-1 and TRBJ1-2, with D possibly TRBD1 on 6 matching bases. The germline V gene encodes CDR1 SGHRS and CDR2 YFSETQ. Trimming removed 0 bases at V and 7 bases at J, with 19 bases between. The CDR3 length is 16 residues. CDR3 nucleotide sequence: TGCGCCAGCAGCTTGGGTCCAGGGGTAGGGGCGTCTGGCTACACCTTC. Its protein product is CASSLGPGVGASGYTF.

Details on this clone: At one of its ends the junction is not consistent with the germline gene, which may arise from a read error. The chain uses TRBV3-1 (or the pseudogene TRBV3-2) and TRBJ2-7; weak D call: TRBD1 (5 bases). CDR3 length: 8 amino acids. The germline CDR1 and CDR2 sequences are LGHDT and YNNKEL (reference sequence). CDR3 in amino acids: CASTQGRF. The DNA of the CDR3 is TGTGCCAGCACCCAGGGCCGCTTC.

The J gene is TRBJ2-3, the V gene TRBV10-3, with TRBD2 identical over 8 bases. Losses at the gene ends were 7 bases for V and 4 bases for J; bases not matched to a gene: 10. Germline assignment: CDR1 ENHRY and CDR2 SYGVKD. The CDR3 totals 15 residues. CDR3 DNA sequence: TGTGCCATCAACCCAGCGGGAGATGTCGCAGATACGCAGTATTTT. This sequence encodes CAINPAGDVADTQYF.

The chain has TRBV19 and TRBJ1-5; D may be TRBD1 (6 bases). V dropped 6 bases and J dropped 6 bases, with 9 bases sitting between them. The CDR3 is made up of 12 amino acids. Germline V gene lookup returns CDR1 LNHDA and CDR2 SQIVND (reference sequence). The CDR3 is CASRGQGQPQHF. The CDR3 DNA reads as TGTGCCAGTAGGGGACAAGGTCAGCCCCAGCATTTT. Supplemented by reference TRBV19 and TRBJ1-5, the full variable domain reads DGGITQSPKYLFRKEGQNVTLSCEQNLNHDAMYWYRQDPGQGLRLIYYSQIVNDFQKGDIAEGYSVSREKKESFPLTVTSAQKNPTAFYLCASRGQGQPQHFGDGTRLSIL.

The chain combines TRBV28 with TRBJ2-1; maybe TRBD2 (5 bases). Germline V gives CDR1 MDHEN, CDR2 SYDVKM. The CDR3 contains 16 residues. Trimming took 7 bases from V and 0 from J, leaving 16 bases between them. The CDR3 nucleotides read TGTGCCAGCATTCGGGGAGATCAAAGCTCCTACAATGAGCAGTTCTTC. Translated: CASIRGDQSSYNEQFF.

V is TRBV24-1 and J is TRBJ1-5; D remains ambiguous. CDR3 length equals 16 residues. Trimming pared 2 bases from V and 3 bases from J, leaving 13 bases between. Germline values: CDR1 KGHDR, CDR2 SFDVKD. The CDR3 loop is CATSDSWAANNQPQHF. The DNA for the CDR3 is TGTGCCACCAGTGATTCATGGGCCGCGAACAATCAGCCCCAGCATTTT.

J is TRBJ2-1 and V is TRBV7-8; 9 nucleotides align to TRBD2. The CDR3 has 16 amino acids. Germline assignment: CDR1 SGHVS and CDR2 FQNEAQ. The V gene end was trimmed by 5 bases and the J gene end by 0 bases; junction bases not matched to a gene: 5. DNA of the CDR3: TGTGCCAGCAGCGCCCGACTAGCGGACTCCTACAATGAGCAGTTCTTC. Amino acids: CASSARLADSYNEQFF.

Here the CDR3 reads CASTPGQAFNEKLFF. CDR3 nucleotide sequence: TGTGCCAGCACTCCGGGACAGGCTTTTAATGAAAAACTGTTTTTT. V gene TRBV28 combines with J gene TRBJ1-4, with 8 bases fitting TRBD1. CDR1 and CDR2 (germline): MDHEN, SYDVKM. The CDR3 covers 15 residues. The V and J ends lost 7 bases and 4 bases, in that order; junction bases with no gene match: 8.

The rearrangement joins TRBV7-3 to TRBJ2-1, with 7 bases fitting TRBD1. In germline, CDR1 is SGHTA, CDR2 FQGTGA. The CDR3 covers 14 residues. V was clipped by 5 bases and J by 5 bases; unmatched bases: 6. CDR3 in DNA: TGTGCCAGCAGCACTGAGGGGGCACACAATGAGCAGTTCTTC. Protein sequence: CASSTEGAHNEQFF.

This chain links TRBV5-4 with TRBJ2-1, with 9 bases matching TRBD1. The CDR3 extends over 15 amino acids. After removal of 3 bases from V and 4 bases from J, the junction contained 5 bases not matched to a gene. Germline CDR1 reads SGHNT; CDR2 reads YYREEE (reference sequence). Written as DNA, the CDR3 is TGTGCCAGCAGCTACAACAGGGGGCTATACAATGAGCAGTTCTTC. It encodes CASSYNRGLYNEQFF.

J is TRBJ2-1 and V is TRBV7-9; possibly TRBD2 for D (6 bases). V lost 0 bases to trimming and J lost 4 bases, with 10 bases between them. The V gene's germline CDR1 is SEHNR and CDR2 FQNEAQ (reference sequence). The CDR3 runs 15 residues. CDR3 in DNA: TGTGCCAGCAGCTTAGCGGGAGGAAATTACAATGAGCAGTTCTTC. Translation: CASSLAGGNYNEQFF. The full variable domain, completed using reference TRBV7-9 and TRBJ2-1, is DTGVSQNPRHKITKRGQNVTFRCDPISEHNRLYWYRQTLGQGPEFLTYFQNEAQLEKSRLLSDRFSAERPKGSFSTLEIQRTEQGDSAMYLCASSLAGGNYNEQFFGPGTRLTVL.

This chain links TRBV5-1 with TRBJ2-7; weak D call: TRBD1 (5 bases). With 4 bases removed from V and 1 base from J, the gap between germline ends came to 12 bases. The germline gives CDR1 SGHRS, CDR2 YFSETQ. The CDR3 covers 14 residues. For the CDR3, the DNA is TGCGCCAGCAGCCCGGACAACCTATCCTACGAGCAGTACTTC. Its protein is CASSPDNLSYEQYF. The whole variable domain, filled in from reference TRBV5-1 and TRBJ2-7, reads KAGVTQTPRYLIKTRGQQVTLSCSPISGHRSVSWYQQTPGQGLQFLFEYFSETQRNKGNFPGRFSGRQFSNSRSEMNVSTLELGDSALYLCASSPDNLSYEQYFGPGTRLTVT.

The chain uses TRBV28 and TRBJ1-6, with no clear D. Germline V gene lookup returns CDR1 MDHEN and CDR2 SYDVKM. Between the trimmed V and J ends, which lost 6 bases and 7 bases, there was a span of 13 bases. The CDR3 extends over 14 amino acids. CDR3 coding DNA: TGTGCCAGCAGGGTGCAGGTGTTAAATTCACCCCTCCACTTT. It codes for CASRVQVLNSPLHF.

The chain employs TRBV4-1 and TRBJ2-7; 8 positions match TRBD2. V was clipped by 0 bases and J by 2 bases; unmatched bases: 18. This CDR3 spans 20 amino acids. Germline V CDR1 and CDR2: MGHRA, YSYEKL. Written as DNA, the CDR3 is TGCGCCAGCAGCCAAGATCTTTCGACGCCGATAGCGGGATATACCTACGAGCAGTACTTC. Protein: CASSQDLSTPIAGYTYEQYF.

The rearrangement links TRBV10-3 to TRBJ2-5; 10 bases align to TRBD2. The V and J ends lost 3 bases and 5 bases, in that order; junction bases with no gene match: 3. Germline V gives CDR1 ENHRY, CDR2 SYGVKD. The CDR3 sequence is 14 residues long. CDR3 nucleotides: TGTGCCATCAGTGACTCGACTAGCGGGGAGACCCAGTACTTC. Translation: CAISDSTSGETQYF.

CDR3 sequence (DNA): TGTGCCATCAGTGGACTAGCGGGAAGAGGCACTTACGAGCAGTACTTC. This codes for CAISGLAGRGTYEQYF. The chain is built from TRBV10-3 and TRBJ2-7, with 11 positions matching TRBD2. J was trimmed by 4 bases and V by 4 bases; bases with no gene match: 9. The germline CDR1 and CDR2 sequences are ENHRY and SYGVKD. There are 16 residues in the CDR3.